This T cell receptor beta chain was captured by sequencing in a study of neurological immune-mediated disorders. One entry per CDR3 protein results from TCRdb running MiXCR on the 5' RACE reads. The table records over 45,000 distinct CDR3 sequences, about 26% of them present only once. The ends were cut back, 10 bases at V and 7 bases at J, with 11 bases in the middle. CDR3 length equals 11 residues. CDR1 is KGHSH and CDR2 is LQKENI in the germline V gene. This TCR was sampled from a woman aged 70-85 years in good health. The material sequenced was PBMCs. The chain joins TRBV18 to TRBJ2-1; D is uncertain. CDR3 loop: CATSNRNEQFF. The CDR3 nucleotides are TGTGCCACCTCTAACCGGAATGAGCAGTTCTTC.